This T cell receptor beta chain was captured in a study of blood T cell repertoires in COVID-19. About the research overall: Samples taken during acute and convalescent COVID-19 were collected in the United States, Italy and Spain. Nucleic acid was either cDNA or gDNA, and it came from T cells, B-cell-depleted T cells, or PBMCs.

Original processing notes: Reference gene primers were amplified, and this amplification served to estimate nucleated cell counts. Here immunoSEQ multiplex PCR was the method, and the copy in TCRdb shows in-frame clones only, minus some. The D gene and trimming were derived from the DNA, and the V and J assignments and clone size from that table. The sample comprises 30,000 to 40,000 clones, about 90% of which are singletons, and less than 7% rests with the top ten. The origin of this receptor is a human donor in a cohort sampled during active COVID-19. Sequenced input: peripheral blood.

In DNA, the CDR3 is TGTGCCAGCAGCTGGACAGGGGGCGATGGCACTGAAGCTTTCTTT. Protein sequence: CASSWTGGDGTEAFF. The chain links TRBV6-6 to TRBJ1-1; 11 bases line up with TRBD1. J was trimmed by 4 bases and V by 6 bases; bases with no gene match: 7. Germline V gives CDR1 MNHNY, CDR2 SVGAGI (reference sequence). The CDR3 spans 15 residues.